The source of this TCR beta chain is a study of early T cells in non-severe SARS-CoV-2 infection. This clonotype has a count of ten or more. The CDR3 loop spans 15 amino acids. V trimming: 1 base; J trimming: 6 bases; junction bases outside the gene matches: 8. Germline V lookup: CDR1 KGHSH, CDR2 LQKENI. Attached unique molecular identifiers marked individual cDNA molecules. TCRdb processed the 5' RACE reads anew with MiXCR; each CDR3 protein has one entry. The sample has about 33,000 distinct CDR3 sequences, about 5% seen once. Sequenced material: whole blood. This TCR came from an adult who was a healthcare worker with PCR-confirmed SARS-CoV-2 infection or an uninfected control (not recorded which). The chain recombines TRBV18 with TRBJ2-7, with 8 positions matching TRBD1. CDR3 nucleotides: TGTGCCAGCTCACCACGTGGACAGGGTCTCTCCGAGCAGTACTTC. Its translation: CASSPRGQGLSEQYF.